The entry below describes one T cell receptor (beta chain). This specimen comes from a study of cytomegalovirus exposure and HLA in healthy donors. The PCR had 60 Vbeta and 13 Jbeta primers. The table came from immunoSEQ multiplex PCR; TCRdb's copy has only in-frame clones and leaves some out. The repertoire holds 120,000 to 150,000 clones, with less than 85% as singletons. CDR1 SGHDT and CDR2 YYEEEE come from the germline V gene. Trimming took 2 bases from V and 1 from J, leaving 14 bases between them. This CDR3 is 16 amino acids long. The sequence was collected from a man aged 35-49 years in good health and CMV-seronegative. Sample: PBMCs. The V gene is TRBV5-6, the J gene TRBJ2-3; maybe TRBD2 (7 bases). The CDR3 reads CASSLTAGARTDTQYF. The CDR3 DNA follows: TGTGCCAGCAGCTTAACGGCGGGGGCCCGCACAGATACGCAGTATTTT.